The next 2 T cell receptor beta chains were all read from a single sample in a study of MAIT cells during Salmonella Paratyphi A infection (dated by TCRdb to about 2017). Overall study results and their limits: MAIT TRBV usage was oligoclonal, favouring TRBV20 and TRBV6, and appeared unchanged by infection.

These receptors have no identified antigens. Taken with the paper, the label for time point translates to: after infection, following antibiotic treatment. MAIT cells, defined as Valpha7.2+ CD161+ T cells, were identified and sorted by flow cytometry. Receptor libraries were prepared by 5' RACE. Sequencing took place on an Illumina MiSeq. The public reads were reprocessed in TCRdb via fastp at Q25 and MiXCR, keeping in-frame beta chains. When rows share a CDR3 protein, they turn into one entry using the most common DNA and genes. The sample table records about 590 distinct CDR3 sequences; over 20% of these occur just once. More than 25% of the sample is held by the ten biggest clonotypes. This specimen consisted of MAIT cells from blood, obtained at the last sampling point of the challenge study. These receptor sequences come from a person aged 18 to 75 who was deliberately infected with Salmonella Paratyphi A in a paratyphoid fever challenge study.

The rearrangement links TRBV20-1 to TRBJ2-7, with 7 bases matching TRBD1. Germline V gene sequence: CDR1 DFQATT, CDR2 SNEGSKA (reference sequence). The CDR3 extends over 13 amino acids. With 5 bases clipped from V and 2 bases from J, the junction kept 6 bases outside the gene matches. The CDR3 DNA is TGCAGTGCTCGCCGGGACAGCCCCTACGAGCAGTACTTC. Its protein is CSARRDSPYEQYF.

For this clonotype: This could be a read error, since a much larger clone is one nucleotide away. The rearrangement links TRBV20-1 to TRBJ2-7, with TRBD2 identical over 9 bases. The CDR3 covers 14 residues. Germline CDR1 DFQATT, CDR2 SNEGSKA (reference sequence). CDR3 bases: TGCAGTGCTCGGAGACTAGCGGAAGCCTACGAGCAGGACTTC. Amino acid sequence: CSARRLAEAYEQDF.